One sample yielded the 16 T cell receptor beta chains listed below, sequenced in a study of regulatory T cells in long-lasting Graves disease. In building TCR beta libraries, iRepertoire HTBI primers were used together with Arm-PCR of CDR3 regions. Via MiXCR, TCRdb re-called the multiplex PCR reads, giving one row per CDR3 protein. The data hold some 500,000 distinct CDR3 sequences, with about 13% observed a single time. The time point here: newly diagnosed GD, antithyroid drugs for less than 3 months. From RNA extracted from PBMCs, the TCR library was made. In addition, the sample was reused for a study of T cells in Graves' hyperthyroidism and ophthalmopathy.

The sample was peripheral blood mononuclear cells (PBMCs), taken at new diagnosis, from a patient treated with antithyroid drugs. The receptors here all came from a man aged 25-40 years with Graves disease.

The chain couples TRBV20-1 to TRBJ2-7; 8 bases fit TRBD2. Trimming removed 4 bases from V and 3 bases from J; junction bases left unmatched: 5. The CDR3 is 13 residues long. The germline V gene encodes CDR1 DFQATT and CDR2 SNEGSKA (reference sequence). In DNA form, the CDR3 reads TGCAGTGCTACGGGAGGGGAGGACTACGAGCAGTACTTC. Amino acids: CSATGGEDYEQYF.

This clonotype was counted ten times or more. The chain uses TRBV2 and TRBJ1-1; D not certain. V was pared by 7 bases and J by 1 base, with 10 bases between. This CDR3 has 13 amino acids. The germline CDR1 and CDR2 sequences are SNHLY and FYNNEI. CDR3 DNA sequence: TGTGCCAGCACCCTCTCAGGGAACACTGAAGCTTTCTTT. This gives the protein CASTLSGNTEAFF.

This clonotype has a handful of counts. The J gene is TRBJ2-2, the V gene TRBV20-1; D not certain. This CDR3 contains 15 residues. V was clipped by 0 bases and J by 4 bases, with 12 bases between them. Germline values: CDR1 DFQATT, CDR2 SNEGSKA (reference sequence). The CDR3 here is CSARDLRGCTGELFF. The CDR3 nucleotides read TGCAGTGCTAGAGATTTGCGCGGCTGCACCGGGGAGCTGTTTTTT.

This clonotype has ten or more counts. The V and J genes are TRBV11-2 and TRBJ2-1, with D perhaps matching TRBD2 (6 bases). Germline CDR1 reads SGHAT; CDR2 reads FQNNGV. The ends were cut back, 4 bases at V and 7 bases at J, with 11 bases in the middle. The CDR3 spans 13 residues. The CDR3 DNA reads TGTGCCAGCAGCTCGGGACTTTCAAATGAGCAGTTCTTC. This translates into CASSSGLSNEQFF.

This clonotype was seen at least ten times. The chain employs TRBV11-2 and TRBJ2-1; 7 bases are a match to TRBD2. V lost 0 bases to trimming and J lost 9 bases; unmatched junction nucleotides: 11. Germline V lookup: CDR1 SGHAT, CDR2 FQNNGV. The CDR3 consists of 16 residues. In DNA, the CDR3 is TGTGCCAGCAGCTTAGATTTAGGACTAGTATTCTCTGAGCAGTTCTTC. It encodes CASSLDLGLVFSEQFF.

This clonotype came up a few times. The chain is built from TRBV27 and TRBJ1-2; 10 bases match TRBD1. V trimming: 2 bases; J trimming: 8 bases; junction bases outside the gene matches: 14. The CDR3 runs to 17 residues. Per the germline V gene, CDR1 is MNHEY and CDR2 is SMNVEV (reference sequence). DNA of the CDR3: TGTGCCAGCAGTTTACTGGGACAGGGGAACGCCCGGGGGGGCTACACCTTC. Protein sequence: CASSLLGQGNARGGYTF.

For the CDR3, the DNA is TGTGCCAGCAGTTACTCGGACTACGAGCAGTACTTC. This sequence encodes CASSYSDYEQYF. The J gene is TRBJ2-7, the V gene TRBV6-5, with unresolved D. The V gene lost 0 bases and the J gene lost 3 bases, with 3 bases spanning the gap. This CDR3 has 12 amino acids. CDR1 is MNHEY, CDR2 SVGAGI, per germline.

A remark on this clonotype: The junction differs from germline at one of its ends, possibly a read error. This chain uses TRBV9 with TRBJ2-5; 8 nucleotides line up with TRBD2. The CDR3 contains 16 residues. Per germline, CDR1 SGDLS and CDR2 YYNGEE. The CDR3 protein is CASSVGPSGSQEAQYF. The DNA for the CDR3 is TGTGCCAGCAGCGTAGGGCCTAGCGGGTCCCAAGAGGCCCAGTACTTC.

Comment on this clonotype: Only one base separates this from a far larger clonotype, so it likely reflects a read error. V and J are TRBV20-1 and TRBJ2-7, with 7 positions matching TRBD2. Germline CDR1 is DFQATT and CDR2 is SNEGSKA (reference sequence). With V trimmed by 3 bases and J by 7 bases, 12 bases remained unmatched. The CDR3 is 14 residues long. CDR3 amino acids: CSASPGTGTTEQYF. The CDR3 nucleotides read TGCAGTGCTAGCCCGGGTACCGGGACTACTGAGCAGTACTTC.

This clonotype has ten or more counts. This chain joins TRBV6-2 or TRBV6-3 and TRBJ2-7, with 14 bases matching TRBD2. The junction had 1 base not matched to a gene; V was cut back by 5 bases and J by 4 bases. Germline V CDR1 and CDR2: MNHEY, SVGEGT. The CDR3 totals 14 residues. The CDR3 DNA reads as TGTGCCAGCAGTGGGACTAGCGGGAGTTACGAGCAGTACTTC. Its translation is CASSGTSGSYEQYF.

The sample holds many counts of this clonotype. The chain employs TRBV30 and TRBJ1-2, with D tentatively TRBD1 (6 bases). The CDR3 consists of 10 residues. Germline V CDR1 and CDR2: GTSNPN, SVGIG (reference sequence). V lost 7 bases, J lost 7 bases, and 10 bases lay in between. The CDR3 nucleotides are TGTGCCTCCTACAGGGTTGGCTACACCTTC. As protein: CASYRVGYTF.

This clonotype appeared many times. This chain uses TRBV6-1 with TRBJ2-1; D is ambiguous. The V end lost 5 bases, the J end lost 3 bases, and 2 bases lay between the germline ends. Germline CDR1 MNHNS, CDR2 SASEGT. CDR3 size: 11 residues. The CDR3 coding sequence is TGTGCCAGCAGTATCTACAATGAGCAGTTCTTC. This sequence encodes CASSIYNEQFF.

This clonotype was picked up many times. The chain is built from TRBV12-3 or TRBV12-4 and TRBJ1-4; the D is unclear. Trimming cost V 5 bases and J 0 bases, with 22 bases left between them. This CDR3 comprises 19 residues. The CDR3 nucleotides are TGTGCCAGCAGTCTTTCGCGAGGACTAGCGAGTGCAACTAATGAAAAACTGTTTTTT. It yields the protein CASSLSRGLASATNEKLFF.

This clonotype was recorded a few times. The junction departs from germline at one end; a sequencing error may be responsible. The gene calls are TRBV13 and TRBJ2-3, with D possibly being TRBD2 (5 bases). The CDR3 sequence is 11 residues long. Looked up from germline, CDR1 is PRHDT and CDR2 is FYEKMQ (reference sequence). The CDR3 spells CASSYGVEVDF. In nucleotides, the CDR3 is TGTGCCAGCAGCTACGGAGTGGAGGTAGATTTT.

In this sample, this clonotype turned up once. The chain joins TRBV29-1 to TRBJ2-7; D is possibly TRBD1 or TRBD2 (6 bases each). V was trimmed by 4 bases and J by 7 bases, leaving 14 bases between them. Germline lookup yields CDR1 SQVTM and CDR2 ANQGSEA. The CDR3 consists of 12 residues. As DNA, the CDR3 is TGCAGCGTTGGAGGGGGGAGCGGGGAGCAGTACTTC. Amino acid sequence: CSVGGGSGEQYF.

This clonotype was observed a single time. One base away lies a much larger clone, so this may be a sequencing read error. The chain employs TRBV30 and TRBJ2-2; D is undetermined. The germline V gene has CDR1 GTSNPN and CDR2 SVGIG (reference sequence). This CDR3 is 12 amino acids long. Trimming shortened V by 0 bases and J by 4 bases, and 3 bases separated the two germline ends. CDR3 in DNA: TGTGCCTGGAGTGTGATCACCGGGGAGCTGTTTTTT. Its translation is CAWSVITGELFF.